The source of this T cell receptor (beta chain) is a study of blood T cell repertoires in COVID-19. Study information: Whether acute or convalescent, the COVID-19 samples came from the United States, Italy and Spain. PBMCs, B-cell-depleted T cells, or T cells were the source of the cDNA or gDNA that made up the material.

The germline V gene encodes CDR1 SGHKS and CDR2 YYEKEE (reference sequence). V was clipped by 4 bases and J by 3 bases, with 14 bases between them. This CDR3 has 14 residues. Original methodology: Reference gene primer amplification gave estimated nucleated cell counts. Profiling relied on immunoSEQ multiplex PCR, and the TCRdb table lists in-frame clones only, not all of them. The V and J calls and the clone size are those of that table, but D and trimming were determined from the DNA. The data show about 300,000 clones, with around 82% seen just once and 8% to 9.5% held by the top ten. This sequence originates from a woman aged 50 to 65 who had recovered from COVID-19. Input material: peripheral blood. The chain links TRBV5-5 to TRBJ2-7, with D tentatively TRBD1 (5 bases). CDR3 loop: CASSLQGGDYEQYF. CDR3 DNA sequence: TGTGCCAGCAGCCTTCAGGGTGGGGACTACGAGCAGTACTTC.